The next 3 T cell receptor beta chains were all read from a single sample in a study of cytomegalovirus exposure and HLA in healthy donors. Use of 60 Vbeta and 13 Jbeta primers characterized the PCR. Profiling relied on immunoSEQ multiplex PCR, and the TCRdb table lists in-frame clones only, not all of them. Here the sample spans 90,000 to 150,000 clones, roughly 60% being singletons. The sample was PBMCs. The receptors shown here come from a man aged 40-50 years in good health and CMV-seropositive.

The chain joins TRBV5-1 to TRBJ2-3; TRBD2 matches 8 bases. V gave up 0 bases and J gave up 1 base; unmatched junction bases: 7. The germline V gene encodes CDR1 SGHRS and CDR2 YFSETQ. The CDR3 covers 17 residues. CDR3 bases: TGCGCCAGCAGCTTGGAGACCGGGGGGGCCGGCACAGATACGCAGTATTTT. Translation gives CASSLETGGAGTDTQYF.

The rearrangement uses TRBV5-4 and TRBJ2-1, with D possibly matching TRBD1 (6 bases). Germline V gives CDR1 SGHNT, CDR2 YYREEE (reference sequence). This CDR3 has 16 amino acids. Trimming cost V 4 bases and J 2 bases, with 16 bases left between them. DNA of the CDR3: TGTGCCAGCAGCAACACCGGGACAACTCCCTACAATGAGCAGTTCTTC. Residues: CASSNTGTTPYNEQFF.

This chain links TRBV9 with TRBJ1-4; 7 bases are shared with TRBD1. The CDR3 totals 14 residues. After removal of 3 bases from V and 11 bases from J, the junction contained 10 bases not matched to a gene. Looked up from germline, CDR1 is SGDLS and CDR2 is YYNGEE. In nucleotides, the CDR3 is TGTGCCAGCAGCGCACCAGGCACAGGGGATAAACTGTTTTTT. Translating it yields CASSAPGTGDKLFF.